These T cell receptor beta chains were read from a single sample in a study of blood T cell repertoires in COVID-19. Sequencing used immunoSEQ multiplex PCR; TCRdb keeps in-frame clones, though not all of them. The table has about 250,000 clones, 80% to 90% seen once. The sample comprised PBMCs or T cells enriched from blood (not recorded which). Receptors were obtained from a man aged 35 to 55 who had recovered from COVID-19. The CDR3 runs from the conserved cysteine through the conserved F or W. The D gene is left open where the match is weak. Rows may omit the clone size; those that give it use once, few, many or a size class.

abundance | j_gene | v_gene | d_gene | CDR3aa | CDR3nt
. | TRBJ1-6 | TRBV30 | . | CAWSIGRGAGVNSPLHF | TGTGCCTGGAGTATAGGACGAGGGGCAGGGGTGAATTCACCCCTCCACTTT
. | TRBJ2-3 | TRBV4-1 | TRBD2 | CASSQPLLARGAQYF | TGCGCCAGCAGCCAACCCTTACTAGCGAGGGGTGCGCAGTATTTT
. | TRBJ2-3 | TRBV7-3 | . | CASRFSGTDTQYF | TGTGCCAGCAGATTTAGTGGTACAGATACGCAGTATTTT
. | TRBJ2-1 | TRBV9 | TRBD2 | CASSGVLPGSGGYNEQFF | TGTGCCAGCAGCGGGGTCCTGCCGGGGAGCGGGGGATACAATGAGCAGTTCTTC
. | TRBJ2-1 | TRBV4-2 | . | CASSQEGGGQRNEQFF | TGTGCCAGCAGCCAAGAGGGGGGGGGCCAGAGGAATGAGCAGTTCTTC
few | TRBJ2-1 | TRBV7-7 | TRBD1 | CASSLGQGALGEQFF | TGTGCCAGCAGCTTAGGACAGGGGGCTTTGGGTGAGCAGTTCTTC
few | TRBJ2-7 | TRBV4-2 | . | CASSQDASYEQYF | TGTGCCAGCAGCCAAGATGCTAGCTACGAGCAGTACTTC
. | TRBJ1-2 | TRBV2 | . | CASSERGDAGANYGYTF | TGTGCCAGCAGTGAACGAGGGGACGCGGGAGCTAACTATGGCTACACCTTC
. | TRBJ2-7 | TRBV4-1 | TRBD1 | CASSQPGQAYEQYF | TGCGCCAGCAGTCAGCCGGGACAGGCCTACGAGCAGTACTTC
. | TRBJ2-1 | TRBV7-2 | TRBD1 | CASSRVAGGSYNEQFF | TGTGCCAGCAGCAGGGTAGCAGGGGGCTCCTACAATGAGCAGTTCTTC
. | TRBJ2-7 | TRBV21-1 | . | CASSNLPGFVYF | TGTGCCAGCAGCAATCTCCCGGGGTTCGTTTACTTC
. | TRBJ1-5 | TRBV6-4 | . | CASSPNREQPQHF | TGTGCCAGCAGTCCTAACAGGGAACAGCCCCAGCATTTT
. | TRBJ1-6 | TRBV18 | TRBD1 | CASSQGQGYSSYNSPLHF | TGTGCCAGCTCACAAGGACAGGGTTATAGCTCCTATAATTCACCCCTCCACTTT
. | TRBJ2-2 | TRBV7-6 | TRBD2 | CASSLRAGGTNTGELFF | TGTGCCAGCAGCTTAAGAGCGGGAGGGACGAACACCGGGGAGCTGTTTTTT
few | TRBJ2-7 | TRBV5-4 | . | CASSLPSYEQYF | TGTGCCAGCAGTTTACCCAGCTACGAGCAGTACTTC
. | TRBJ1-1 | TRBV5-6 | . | CASRARGRNTEAFF | TGTGCCAGCAGAGCGCGGGGGAGGAACACTGAAGCTTTCTTT
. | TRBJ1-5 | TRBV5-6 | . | CASSLLGPEQPQHF | TGTGCCAGCAGCTTATTGGGGCCCGAGCAGCCCCAGCATTTT
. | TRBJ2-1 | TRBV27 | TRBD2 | CASSLKLRGESSYNEQFF | TGTGCCAGCAGTTTAAAGTTGCGGGGGGAAAGCTCCTACAATGAGCAGTTCTTC
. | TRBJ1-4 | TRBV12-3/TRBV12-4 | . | CASSRGAGEKLFF | TGTGCCAGCTCACGTGGAGCCGGTGAAAAACTGTTTTTT
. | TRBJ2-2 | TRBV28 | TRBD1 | CASQPPNRGTGELFF | TGTGCCAGCCAACCCCCAAACAGGGGTACCGGGGAGCTGTTTTTT
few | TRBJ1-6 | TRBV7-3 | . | CASTPSGTGSVFVGSPLHF | TGTGCCAGCACCCCCTCTGGCACAGGGTCGGTTTTCGTCGGTTCACCCCTCCACTTT
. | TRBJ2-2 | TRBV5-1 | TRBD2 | CASGREYGTGELFF | TGCGCCAGCGGGCGGGAGTACGGCACCGGGGAGCTGTTTTTT
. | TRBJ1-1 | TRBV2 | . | CASTLGPRTGTEAFF | TGTGCCAGCACCCTAGGGCCAAGGACGGGGACTGAAGCTTTCTTT
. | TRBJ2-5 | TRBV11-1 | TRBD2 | CASSLGGGNQETQYF | TGTGCCAGCAGCTTAGGGGGGGGTAACCAAGAGACCCAGTACTTC
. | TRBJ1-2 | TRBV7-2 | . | CASRLIRDYGYTF | TGTGCCAGCAGGTTAATCAGGGACTATGGCTACACCTTC
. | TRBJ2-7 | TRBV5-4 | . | CASSLRGSKAYEQYF | TGTGCCAGCAGCTTGAGGGGGAGTAAGGCCTACGAGCAGTACTTC
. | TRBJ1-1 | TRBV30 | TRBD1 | CAWNDRGDTEAFF | TGTGCCTGGAATGACAGGGGTGACACTGAAGCTTTCTTT
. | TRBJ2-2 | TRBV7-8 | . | CASRSGPTSIGGTNTGELFF | TGTGCCAGCAGGTCCGGGCCTACTAGCATTGGGGGTACGAACACCGGGGAGCTGTTTTTT
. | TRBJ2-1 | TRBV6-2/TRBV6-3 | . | CASSYPGAGTSFF | TGTGCCAGCAGTTACCCTGGGGCGGGGACTTCGTTCTTC
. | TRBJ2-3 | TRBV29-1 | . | CSVRTTSTDTQYF | TGCAGCGTAAGGACTACAAGCACAGATACGCAGTATTTT
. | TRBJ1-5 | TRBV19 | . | CASSIGPAPLGQPQHF | TGTGCCAGTAGTATTGGCCCAGCCCCGCTCGGGCAGCCCCAGCATTTT
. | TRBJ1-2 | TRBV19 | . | CASSIRGQLRNYGYTF | TGTGCCAGTAGCATTAGGGGACAACTACGAAACTATGGCTACACCTTC
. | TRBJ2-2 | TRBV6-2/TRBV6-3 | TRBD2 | CASTPPGLAGGSTGELFF | TGTGCCAGCACCCCCCCCGGACTAGCGGGAGGTTCGACCGGGGAGCTGTTTTTT
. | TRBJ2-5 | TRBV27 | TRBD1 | CASSLYTPGTAIQETQYF | TGTGCCAGCAGTTTATATACTCCCGGGACAGCAATTCAAGAGACCCAGTACTTC
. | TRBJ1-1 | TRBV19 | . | CASSAGGAFF | TGTGCCAGTAGCGCGGGTGGAGCTTTCTTT
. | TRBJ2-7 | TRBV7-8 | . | CASSLEALARYEQYF | TGTGCCAGCAGCTTAGAGGCGCTAGCGCGATACGAGCAGTACTTC
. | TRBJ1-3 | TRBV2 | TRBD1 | CASSLGQLGNTIYF | TGTGCCAGCAGTCTGGGACAGCTTGGAAACACCATATATTTT
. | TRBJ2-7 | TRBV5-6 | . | CASSLSGYEQYF | TGTGCCAGCAGCTTGTCAGGATACGAGCAGTACTTC
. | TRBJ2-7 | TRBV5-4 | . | CASSFQAYEQYF | TGTGCCAGCAGCTTCCAGGCCTACGAGCAGTACTTC
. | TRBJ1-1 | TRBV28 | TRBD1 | CASTLDRGKAEAFF | TGTGCCAGCACCCTAGACAGGGGTAAGGCTGAAGCTTTCTTT
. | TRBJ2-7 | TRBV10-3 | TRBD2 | CAISEGDYRIYEQYF | TGTGCCATCAGTGAGGGGGACTACCGAATCTACGAGCAGTACTTC
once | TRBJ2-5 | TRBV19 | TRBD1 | CASSPTGGETQYF | TGTGCCAGTAGTCCAACAGGGGGCGAGACCCAGTACTTC
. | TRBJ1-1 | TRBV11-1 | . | CASSLLDQGNTEAFF | TGTGCCAGCAGCTTATTAGATCAGGGGAACACTGAAGCTTTCTTT
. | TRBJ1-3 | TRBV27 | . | CASSLGPSGNTIYF | TGTGCCAGCAGTTTAGGCCCCTCTGGAAACACCATATATTTT
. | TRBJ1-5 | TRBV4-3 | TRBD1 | CASSQEAGRGSQPQHF | TGCGCCAGCAGCCAAGAAGCGGGCAGGGGGAGTCAGCCCCAGCATTTT
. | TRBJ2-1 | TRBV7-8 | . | CASSSTRNNEQFF | TGTGCCAGCAGCAGTACTAGGAACAATGAGCAGTTCTTC
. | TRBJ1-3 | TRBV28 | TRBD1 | CASGGQGSSGNTIYF | TGTGCCAGCGGGGGACAGGGTAGCTCTGGAAACACCATATATTTT
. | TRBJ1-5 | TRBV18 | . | CASSPLGTPSNQPQHF | TGTGCCAGCTCACCACTCGGGACACCTTCCAATCAGCCCCAGCATTTT
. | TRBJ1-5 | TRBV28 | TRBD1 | CASSLLGQGVDNQPQHF | TGTGCCAGCAGTTTATTGGGACAGGGGGTGGACAATCAGCCCCAGCATTTT